This TCR beta chain was sequenced during a study of blood T cell repertoires in COVID-19. Assay: immunoSEQ multiplex PCR; the TCRdb copy retains only in-frame clones and omits some. This sample has 130,000 to 150,000 clones; 84% occur once, and the top ten carry 4.8%. The count of this clone is one. The TCR originated in a human donor in a cohort sampled during active COVID-19. Sequenced input: peripheral blood.

CDR3 residues: CASSRTQETQYF. The CDR3 DNA reads as TGTGCCAGCAGCAGGACACAAGAGACCCAGTACTTC. The chain recombines TRBV11-2 with TRBJ2-5, with D tentatively TRBD1 (5 bases). V was pared by 5 bases and J by 2 bases, with 6 bases between. The CDR3 length is 12 residues. CDR1 and CDR2 (germline): SGHAT, FQNNGV.